These 18 T cell receptor beta chains share one sample of origin, sequenced in a study of cytomegalovirus exposure and HLA in healthy donors. It was with 60 Vbeta and 13 Jbeta primers that the PCR ran. Produced via immunoSEQ multiplex PCR; TCRdb's table is partial and in-frame only. The data hold under 200,000 clones, with around 80% observed a single time. The sequenced material came from PBMCs. These receptors were taken from a human donor in good health.

Here the CDR3 DNA reads TGTGCCAGCAGCCTCAGGGCTCGCACCTCCTACGAGCAGTACTTC. This sequence encodes CASSLRARTSYEQYF. The V gene is TRBV21-1, the J gene TRBJ2-7; the listed D gene, TRBD1, was not tested against the DNA. TRBV21-1 is a pseudogene segment. This CDR3 spans 15 amino acids.

In this sample, this clone turned up a few times. The CDR3 is CASSPAGTDREQYF. CDR3 DNA: TGTGCCAGCTCACCGGCCGGGACAGATCGCGAGCAGTACTTC. The chain carries TRBV18 and TRBJ2-7; TRBD1 matches 7 bases. The CDR3 length is 14 residues. The ends lost 3 bases at V and 6 bases at J; junction bases unmatched: 8. Germline-derived CDR1 and CDR2 are KGHSH and LQKENI.

About this clone: The identical CDR3 is also encoded by other nucleotide sequences in the sample. CDR3 in amino acids: CASSQDSYGYTF. CDR3 nucleotide sequence: TGTGCCAGCAGCCAAGACAGCTATGGCTACACCTTC. The chain joins TRBV4-2 to TRBJ1-2; D unclear. V was trimmed by 0 bases and J by 4 bases, leaving 3 bases between them. Germline V gene lookup returns CDR1 LGHNA and CDR2 YNFKEQ. The CDR3 consists of 12 residues.

The chain is built from TRBV14 and TRBJ1-6; D uncertain. Per germline, CDR1 SGHDN and CDR2 FVKESK. The CDR3 loop spans 15 amino acids. Trimming removed 2 bases from V and 7 bases from J, with 12 bases in between. The CDR3 loop reads CASSQSLRENSPLHF. The CDR3 nucleotides read TGTGCCAGCAGCCAAAGTCTACGGGAAAATTCACCCCTCCACTTT.

This sequence joins TRBV27 and TRBJ2-5; 14 bases map to TRBD2. Trimming took 5 bases from V and 8 from J; bases not matched to a gene: 7. The CDR3 runs to 15 residues. Germline loops: CDR1 MNHEY, CDR2 SMNVEV (reference sequence). The CDR3 is CASSQGTSGGETQYF. As DNA, the CDR3 is TGTGCCAGCAGTCAAGGGACTAGCGGGGGCGAAACCCAGTACTTC.

The chain links TRBV13 to TRBJ1-2; no clear D gene. Trimming shortened V by 3 bases and J by 3 bases, and 5 bases separated the two germline ends. CDR1 is PRHDT, CDR2 FYEKMQ, per germline (reference sequence). The CDR3 contains 12 residues. CDR3 loop: CASSFSHYGYTF. The CDR3 DNA reads TGTGCCAGCAGCTTTTCTCACTATGGCTACACCTTC.

The rearrangement links TRBV7-9 to TRBJ2-3; no clear D gene. CDR1 is SEHNR and CDR2 is FQNEAQ in the germline V gene (reference sequence). The CDR3 runs to 16 residues. Trimming removed 5 bases at V and 0 bases at J, with 15 bases between. The CDR3 reads CASSLGYSRSTDTQYF. The CDR3 nucleotides read TGTGCCAGCAGCCTAGGTTACTCCAGGAGCACAGATACGCAGTATTTT.

The V call is TRBV5-1, the J call TRBJ2-5; D is possibly TRBD2 (7 bases). V was shortened by 3 bases and J by 2 bases, with 14 bases between the two germline ends. The CDR3 extends over 15 amino acids. CDR1 and CDR2 (germline): SGHRS, YFSETQ. The DNA for the CDR3 is TGCGCCAGCAGCTCACCCGGGGGGCAGCAAGAGACCCAGTACTTC. The encoded protein is CASSSPGGQQETQYF.

This rearrangement joins TRBV4-3 to TRBJ2-3; D possibly corresponds to TRBD2 (7 bases). The CDR3 runs to 16 residues. Germline values: CDR1 LGHNA, CDR2 YSLEER. V gave up 0 bases and J gave up 4 bases, with 14 bases separating them. Written as DNA, the CDR3 is TGCGCCAGCAGCCAAGATCGTGGGGGGGCCCCAGATACGCAGTATTTT. Its protein product is CASSQDRGGAPDTQYF.

In its sample, this clone was seen a few times. CDR3 in amino acids: CASSPDGQAKEQYF. As DNA, the CDR3 is TGTGCCAGCAGCCCAGATGGGCAGGCGAAAGAGCAGTACTTC. The rearrangement joins TRBV7-2 to TRBJ2-7; D remains ambiguous. V lost 5 bases, J lost 7 bases, and 18 bases lay in between. Germline CDR1 is SGHTA and CDR2 is FQGNSA. The CDR3 is 14 amino acids.

The chain uses TRBV6-1 and TRBJ1-4, with 8 bases lining up with TRBD1. The V gene end was trimmed by 3 bases and the J gene end by 5 bases; junction bases not matched to a gene: 5. The CDR3 consists of 15 residues. Germline V lookup: CDR1 MNHNS, CDR2 SASEGT. The CDR3 DNA is TGTGCCAGCAGTGACCCCGGGACAGGCAATGAAAAACTGTTTTTT. Encoded protein: CASSDPGTGNEKLFF.

The genes are TRBV5-4 and TRBJ1-2, with TRBD1 matching over 8 bases. V lost 4 bases to trimming and J lost 4 bases; unmatched junction nucleotides: 15. Germline assignment: CDR1 SGHNT and CDR2 YYREEE (reference sequence). CDR3 length: 17 amino acids. The CDR3, as DNA: TGTGCCAGCAGCCCGACCGGGACAGGTCTCGTCGGCTATGGCTACACCTTC. This gives the protein CASSPTGTGLVGYGYTF. Full variable domain (missing parts from reference TRBV5-4 and TRBJ1-2): ETGVTQSPTHLIKTRGQQVTLRCSSQSGHNTVSWYQQALGQGPQFIFQYYREEENGRGNFPPRFSGLQFPNYSSELNVNALELDDSALYLCASSPTGTGLVGYGYTFGSGTRLTVV.

V and J are TRBV27 and TRBJ1-3, with no clear D. CDR3 length: 15 amino acids. Trimming took off 3 bases at V and 0 bases at J, with 9 bases between the two ends. The germline CDR1 and CDR2 sequences are MNHEY and SMNVEV (reference sequence). The CDR3 nucleotides read TGTGCCAGCAGTTTTTCGATGAGCTCTGGAAACACCATATATTTT. Translation: CASSFSMSSGNTIYF.

This clone was counted once. This chain links TRBV5-1 with TRBJ2-5; D not resolved. The V end lost 4 bases, the J end lost 5 bases, and 12 bases lay between the germline ends. The CDR3 is made up of 13 amino acids. Germline V gene sequence: CDR1 SGHRS, CDR2 YFSETQ. CDR3 coding DNA: TGCGCCAGCAGCCCAGCAGGCCAGGAGACCCAGTACTTC. Translated: CASSPAGQETQYF.

The chain links TRBV4-1 to TRBJ2-2, with unresolved D. V was trimmed by 3 bases and J by 4 bases, leaving 15 bases between them. Germline V gene data show CDR1 as MGHRA and CDR2 as YSYEKL. The CDR3 has 16 residues. The CDR3 bases are TGCGCCAGCAGCCAGATCGACTTGATTAGCACCGGGGAGCTGTTTTTT. Translating gives CASSQIDLISTGELFF.

This clone has a handful of counts. This chain joins TRBV6-6 and TRBJ1-3; TRBD1 aligns across 9 bases. With V trimmed by 6 bases and J by 0 bases, 6 bases remained unmatched. This CDR3 has 16 residues. CDR1 MNHNY and CDR2 SVGAGI come from the germline V gene (reference sequence). In nucleotides, the CDR3 is TGTGCCAGCAGGATGGGACAGGGATTCTCTGGAAACACCATATATTTT. Encoded protein: CASRMGQGFSGNTIYF.

The rearrangement uses TRBV2 and TRBJ2-2; 8 bases are a match to TRBD2. J lost 1 base, V lost 9 bases, and 4 bases had no gene match. Germline values: CDR1 SNHLY, CDR2 FYNNEI. The CDR3 covers 14 residues. The CDR3 sequence: CASQRGKNTGELFF. DNA of the CDR3: TGTGCCAGTCAGCGGGGGAAGAACACCGGGGAGCTGTTTTTT.

The rearrangement links TRBV5-1 to TRBJ1-1; D ambiguous. Looked up from germline, CDR1 is SGHRS and CDR2 is YFSETQ. Trimming stripped 0 bases from V and 7 bases from J, with 10 bases between. The CDR3 is made up of 13 amino acids. The DNA for the CDR3 is TGCGCCAGCAGCTTGGCGGGTGGAGATGAAGCTTTCTTT. Its protein product is CASSLAGGDEAFF.